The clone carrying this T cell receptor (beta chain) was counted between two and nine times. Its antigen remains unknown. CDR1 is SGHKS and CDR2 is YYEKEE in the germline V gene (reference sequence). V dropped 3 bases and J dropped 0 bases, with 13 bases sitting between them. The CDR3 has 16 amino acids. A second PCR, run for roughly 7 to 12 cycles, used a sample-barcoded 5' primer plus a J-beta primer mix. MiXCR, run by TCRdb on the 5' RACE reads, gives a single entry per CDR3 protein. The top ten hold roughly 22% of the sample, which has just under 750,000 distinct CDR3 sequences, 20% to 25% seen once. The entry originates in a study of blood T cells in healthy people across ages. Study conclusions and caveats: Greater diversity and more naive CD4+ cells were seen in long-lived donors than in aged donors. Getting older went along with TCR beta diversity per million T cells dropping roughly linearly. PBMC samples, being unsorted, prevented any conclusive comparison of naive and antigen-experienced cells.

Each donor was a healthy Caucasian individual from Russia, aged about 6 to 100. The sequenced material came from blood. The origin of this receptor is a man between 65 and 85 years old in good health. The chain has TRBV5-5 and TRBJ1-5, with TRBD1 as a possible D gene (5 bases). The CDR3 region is CASSSGTGHSNQPQHF. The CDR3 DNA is TGTGCCAGCAGCTCAGGGACCGGGCATAGCAATCAGCCCCAGCATTTT.